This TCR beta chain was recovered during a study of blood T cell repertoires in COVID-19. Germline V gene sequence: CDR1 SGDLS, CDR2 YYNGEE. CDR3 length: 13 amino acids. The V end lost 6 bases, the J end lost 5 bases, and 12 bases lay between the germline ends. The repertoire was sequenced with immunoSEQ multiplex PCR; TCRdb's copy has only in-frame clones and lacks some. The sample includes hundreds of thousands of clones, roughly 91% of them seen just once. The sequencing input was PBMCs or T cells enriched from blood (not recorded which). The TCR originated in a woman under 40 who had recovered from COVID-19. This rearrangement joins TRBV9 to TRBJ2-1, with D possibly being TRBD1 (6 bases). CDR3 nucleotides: TGTGCCAGCAACAGGGTCCCCGACAATGAGCAGTTCTTC. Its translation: CASNRVPDNEQFF.